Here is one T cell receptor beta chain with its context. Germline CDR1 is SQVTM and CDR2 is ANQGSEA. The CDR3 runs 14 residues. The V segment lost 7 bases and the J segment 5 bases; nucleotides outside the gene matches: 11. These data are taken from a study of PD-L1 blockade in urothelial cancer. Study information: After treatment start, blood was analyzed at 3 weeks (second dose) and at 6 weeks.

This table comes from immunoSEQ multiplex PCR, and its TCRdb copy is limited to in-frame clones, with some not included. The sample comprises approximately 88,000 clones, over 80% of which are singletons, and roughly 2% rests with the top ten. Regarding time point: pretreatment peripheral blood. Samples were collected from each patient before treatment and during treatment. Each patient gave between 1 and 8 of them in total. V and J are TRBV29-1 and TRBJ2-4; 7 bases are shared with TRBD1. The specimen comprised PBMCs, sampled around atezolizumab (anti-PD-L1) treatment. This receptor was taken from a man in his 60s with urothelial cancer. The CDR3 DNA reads TGCAGCGCCTCCAGGGGGTTTACCCAAAACATTCAGTACTTC. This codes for CSASRGFTQNIQYF. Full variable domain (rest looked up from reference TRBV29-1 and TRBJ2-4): SAVISQKPSRDICQRGTSLTIQCQVDSQVTMMFWYRQQPGQSLTLIATANQGSEATYESGFVIDKFPISRPNLTFSTLTVSNMSPEDSSIYLCSASRGFTQNIQYFGAGTRLSVL.